This record looks at one TCR beta chain sequence and its context. What it binds is unknown. PCR amplification relied on 60 Vbeta primers (plus 13 Jbeta primers). Clones were sequenced by immunoSEQ multiplex PCR, and TCRdb holds only the in-frame ones, with some missing. The profile shows about 130,000 clones, around 9% of them singletons. The sample belongs to a study of cytomegalovirus exposure and HLA in healthy donors. Study results and limitations: Trimming of TCR beta V- and J-genes showed a link, identified in a later analysis, to a missense DCLRE1C variant. It was assumed in the presence/absence analyses that sequencing depth was roughly uniform across donors. A reported reduction in N-insertions relative to the roughly 700-donor mean was seen in an Asian-associated ancestry cluster in a later analysis. Investigators reported around 150 TCR beta chains as tied to cytomegalovirus.

The germline CDR1 and CDR2 sequences are SEHNR and FQNEAQ (reference sequence). J lost 2 bases, V lost 4 bases, and 11 bases had no gene match. This CDR3 contains 16 residues. Specimen: PBMCs. V and J are TRBV7-9 and TRBJ2-7; 7 nucleotides line up with TRBD1. The receptor's source is a middle-aged man in good health and CMV-seronegative. The CDR3 DNA reads as TGTGCCAGCAGCTCCGAGTATAAGACAGGGACCTACGAGCAGTACTTC. Residues: CASSSEYKTGTYEQYF. The full variable domain, completed using reference TRBV7-9 and TRBJ2-7, is DTGVSQNPRHKITKRGQNVTFRCDPISEHNRLYWYRQTLGQGPEFLTYFQNEAQLEKSRLLSDRFSAERPKGSFSTLEIQRTEQGDSAMYLCASSSEYKTGTYEQYFGPGTRLTVT.